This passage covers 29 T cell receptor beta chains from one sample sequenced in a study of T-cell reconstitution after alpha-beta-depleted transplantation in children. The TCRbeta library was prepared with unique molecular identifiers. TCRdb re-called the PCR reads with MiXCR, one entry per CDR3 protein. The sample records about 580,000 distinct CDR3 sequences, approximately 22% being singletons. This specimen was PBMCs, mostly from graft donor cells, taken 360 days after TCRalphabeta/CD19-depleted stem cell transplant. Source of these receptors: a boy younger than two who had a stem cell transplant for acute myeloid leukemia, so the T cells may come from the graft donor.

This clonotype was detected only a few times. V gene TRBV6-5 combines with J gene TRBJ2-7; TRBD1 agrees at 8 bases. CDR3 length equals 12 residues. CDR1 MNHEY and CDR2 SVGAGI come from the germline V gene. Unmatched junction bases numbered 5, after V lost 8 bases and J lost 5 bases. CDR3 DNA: TGTGCCAGCTGGGACAGGATCAACGAGCAGTACTTC. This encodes CASWDRINEQYF.

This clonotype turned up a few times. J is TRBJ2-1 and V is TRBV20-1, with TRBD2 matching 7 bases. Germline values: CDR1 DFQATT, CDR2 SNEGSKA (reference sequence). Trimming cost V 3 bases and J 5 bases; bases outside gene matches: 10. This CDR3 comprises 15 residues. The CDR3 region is CSARAPGLTDNEQFF. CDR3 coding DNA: TGCAGTGCTAGGGCGCCGGGACTAACAGACAATGAGCAGTTCTTC.

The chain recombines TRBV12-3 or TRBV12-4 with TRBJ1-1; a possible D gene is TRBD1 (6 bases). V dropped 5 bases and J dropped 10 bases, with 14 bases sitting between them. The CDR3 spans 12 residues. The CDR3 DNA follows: TGTGCCAGCAGTATACAGGGTAGTTCAGCTTTCTTT. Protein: CASSIQGSSAFF.

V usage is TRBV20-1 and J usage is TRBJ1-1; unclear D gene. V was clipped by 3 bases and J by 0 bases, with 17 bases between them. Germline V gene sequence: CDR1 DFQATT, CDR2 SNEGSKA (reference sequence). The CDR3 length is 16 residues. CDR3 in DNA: TGCAGTGCTAGGGTCGGCGAGGCGACGTTGAACACTGAAGCTTTCTTT. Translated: CSARVGEATLNTEAFF.

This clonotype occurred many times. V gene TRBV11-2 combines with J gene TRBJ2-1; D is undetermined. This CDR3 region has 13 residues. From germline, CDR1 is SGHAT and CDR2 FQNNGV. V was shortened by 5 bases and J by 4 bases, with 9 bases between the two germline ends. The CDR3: CASSRTSYNEQFF. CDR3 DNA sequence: TGTGCCAGCAGCCGGACCTCTTACAATGAGCAGTTCTTC.

CDR3 sequence reads: CASSLASAGRGGDEQFF. The CDR3 coding sequence is TGTGCCAGCAGCTTAGCTTCCGCGGGGCGGGGGGGTGATGAGCAGTTCTTC. The gene calls are TRBV7-2 and TRBJ2-1; TRBD2 agrees at 9 bases. The CDR3 is made up of 17 amino acids. Per the germline V gene, CDR1 is SGHTA and CDR2 is FQGNSA. V lost 0 bases and J lost 8; bases outside the gene matches: 11.

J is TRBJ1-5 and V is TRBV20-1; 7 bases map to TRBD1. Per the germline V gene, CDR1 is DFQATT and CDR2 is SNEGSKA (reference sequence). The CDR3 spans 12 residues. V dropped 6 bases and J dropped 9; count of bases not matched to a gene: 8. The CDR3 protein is CSARTGRGPQHF. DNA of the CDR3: TGCAGTGCCAGGACAGGCAGGGGGCCCCAGCATTTT.

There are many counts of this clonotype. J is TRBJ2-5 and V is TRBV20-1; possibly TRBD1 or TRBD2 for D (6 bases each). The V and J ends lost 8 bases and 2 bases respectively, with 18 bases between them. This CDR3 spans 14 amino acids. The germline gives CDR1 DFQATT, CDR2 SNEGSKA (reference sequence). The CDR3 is CSTGRGGTQETQYF. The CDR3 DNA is TGCAGTACCGGAAGAGGGGGGACACAAGAGACCCAGTACTTC.

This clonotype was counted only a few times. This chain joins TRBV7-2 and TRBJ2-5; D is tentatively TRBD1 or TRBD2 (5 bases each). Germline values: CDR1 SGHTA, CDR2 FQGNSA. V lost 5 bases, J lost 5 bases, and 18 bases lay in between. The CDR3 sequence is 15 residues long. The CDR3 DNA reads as TGTGCCAGCAGCAAACCACAGTGGGGGTCGGAGACCCAGTACTTC. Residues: CASSKPQWGSETQYF.

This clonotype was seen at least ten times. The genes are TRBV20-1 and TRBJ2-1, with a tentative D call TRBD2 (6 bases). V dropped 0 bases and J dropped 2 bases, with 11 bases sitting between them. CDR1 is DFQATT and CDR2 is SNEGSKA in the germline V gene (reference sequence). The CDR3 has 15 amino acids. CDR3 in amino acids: CSARDGGVPYNEQFF. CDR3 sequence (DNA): TGCAGTGCTAGAGACGGAGGGGTCCCCTACAATGAGCAGTTCTTC.

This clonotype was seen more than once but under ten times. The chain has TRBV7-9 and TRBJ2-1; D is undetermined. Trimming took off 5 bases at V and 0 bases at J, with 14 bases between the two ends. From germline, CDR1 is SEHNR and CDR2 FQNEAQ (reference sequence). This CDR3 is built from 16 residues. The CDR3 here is CASSPAGVSSYNEQFF. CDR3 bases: TGTGCCAGCAGCCCAGCAGGAGTGAGCTCCTACAATGAGCAGTTCTTC.

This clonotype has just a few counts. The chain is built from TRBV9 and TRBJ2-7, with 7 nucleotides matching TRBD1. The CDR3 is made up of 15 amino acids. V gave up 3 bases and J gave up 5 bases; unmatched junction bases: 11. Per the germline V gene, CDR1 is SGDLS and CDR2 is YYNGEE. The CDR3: CASSASGQGVDEQYF. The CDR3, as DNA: TGTGCCAGCAGCGCCTCTGGCCAGGGGGTAGACGAGCAGTACTTC.

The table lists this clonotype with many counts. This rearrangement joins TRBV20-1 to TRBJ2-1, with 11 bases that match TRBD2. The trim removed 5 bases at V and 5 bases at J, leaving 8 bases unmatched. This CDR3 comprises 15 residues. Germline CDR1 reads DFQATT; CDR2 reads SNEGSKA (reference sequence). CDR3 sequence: CSAPELAGVNNEQFF. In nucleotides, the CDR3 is TGCAGTGCTCCAGAACTAGCGGGGGTAAACAATGAGCAGTTCTTC.

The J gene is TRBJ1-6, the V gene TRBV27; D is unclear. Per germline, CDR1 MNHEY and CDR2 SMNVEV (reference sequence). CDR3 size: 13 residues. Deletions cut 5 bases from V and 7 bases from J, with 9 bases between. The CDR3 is CASSPGSNSPLHF. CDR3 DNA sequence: TGTGCCAGCAGTCCCGGGTCGAATTCACCCCTCCACTTT.

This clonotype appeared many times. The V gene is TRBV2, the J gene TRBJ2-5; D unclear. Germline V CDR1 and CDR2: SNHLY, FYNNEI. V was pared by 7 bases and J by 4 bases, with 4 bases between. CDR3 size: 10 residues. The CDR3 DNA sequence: TGTGCCAGCATTGGAGAGACCCAGTACTTC. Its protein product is CASIGETQYF.

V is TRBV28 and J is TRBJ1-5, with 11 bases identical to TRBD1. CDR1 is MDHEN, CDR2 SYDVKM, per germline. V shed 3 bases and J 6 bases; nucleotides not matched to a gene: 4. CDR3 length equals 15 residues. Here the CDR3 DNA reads TGTGCCAGCAGTTTTGGTGGGACAGGGGGTCAGCCCCAGCATTTT. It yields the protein CASSFGGTGGQPQHF.

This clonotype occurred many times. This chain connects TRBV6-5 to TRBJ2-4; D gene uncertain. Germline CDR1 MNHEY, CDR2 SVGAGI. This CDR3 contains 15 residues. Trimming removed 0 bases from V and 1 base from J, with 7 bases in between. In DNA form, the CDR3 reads TGTGCCAGCAGTTACTCGGCTGTCGCCAAAAACATTCAGTACTTC. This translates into CASSYSAVAKNIQYF.

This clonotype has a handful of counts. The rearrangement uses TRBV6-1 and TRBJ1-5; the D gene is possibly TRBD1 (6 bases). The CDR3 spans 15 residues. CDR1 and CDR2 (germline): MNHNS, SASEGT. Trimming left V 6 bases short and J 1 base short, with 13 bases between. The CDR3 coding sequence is TGTGCCAGCAGACCCGTGGGGGCGAGCAATCAGCCCCAGCATTTT. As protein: CASRPVGASNQPQHF.

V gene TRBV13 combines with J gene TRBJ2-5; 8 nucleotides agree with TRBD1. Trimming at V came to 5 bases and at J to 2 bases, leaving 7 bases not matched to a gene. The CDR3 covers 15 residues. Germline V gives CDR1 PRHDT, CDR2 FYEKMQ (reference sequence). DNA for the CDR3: TGTGCCAGCAGCAGGACAGGGTCGGCGCAAGAGACCCAGTACTTC. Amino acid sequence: CASSRTGSAQETQYF. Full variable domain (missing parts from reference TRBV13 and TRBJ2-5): AAGVIQSPRHLIKEKRETATLKCYPIPRHDTVYWYQQGPGQDPQFLISFYEKMQSDKGSIPDRFSAQQFSDYHSELNMSSLELGDSALYFCASSRTGSAQETQYFGPGTRLLVL.

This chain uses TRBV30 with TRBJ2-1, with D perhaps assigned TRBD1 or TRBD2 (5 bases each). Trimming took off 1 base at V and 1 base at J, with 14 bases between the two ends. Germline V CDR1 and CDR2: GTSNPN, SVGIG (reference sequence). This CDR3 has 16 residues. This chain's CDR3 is CAWSGDGKMSYNEQFF. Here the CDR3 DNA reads TGTGCCTGGAGTGGGGACGGAAAGATGTCCTACAATGAGCAGTTCTTC. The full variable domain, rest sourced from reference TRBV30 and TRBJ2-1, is SQTIHQWPATLVQPVGSPLSLECTVEGTSNPNLYWYRQAAGRGLQLLFYSVGIGQISSEVPQNLSASRPQDRQFILSSKKLLLSDSGFYLCAWSGDGKMSYNEQFFGPGTRLTVL.

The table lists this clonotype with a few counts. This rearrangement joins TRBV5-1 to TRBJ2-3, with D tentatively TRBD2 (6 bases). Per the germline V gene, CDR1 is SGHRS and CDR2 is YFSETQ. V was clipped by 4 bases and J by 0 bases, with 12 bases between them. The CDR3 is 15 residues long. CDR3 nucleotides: TGCGCCAGCAGCCCGGGGGTCCTCAGCACAGATACGCAGTATTTT. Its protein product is CASSPGVLSTDTQYF.

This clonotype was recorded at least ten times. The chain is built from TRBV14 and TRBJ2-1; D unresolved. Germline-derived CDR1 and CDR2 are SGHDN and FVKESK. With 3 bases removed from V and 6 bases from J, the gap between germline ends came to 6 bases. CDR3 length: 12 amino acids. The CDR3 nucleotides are TGTGCCAGCAGCCATGGAATCAATGAGCAGTTCTTC. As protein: CASSHGINEQFF.

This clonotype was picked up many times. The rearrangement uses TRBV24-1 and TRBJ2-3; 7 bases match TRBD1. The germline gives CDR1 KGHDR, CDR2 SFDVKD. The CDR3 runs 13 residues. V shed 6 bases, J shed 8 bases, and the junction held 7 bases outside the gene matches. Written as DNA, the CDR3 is TGTGCCACCAGTTCTAAAGGGGGCTCTACGCAGTATTTT. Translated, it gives CATSSKGGSTQYF.

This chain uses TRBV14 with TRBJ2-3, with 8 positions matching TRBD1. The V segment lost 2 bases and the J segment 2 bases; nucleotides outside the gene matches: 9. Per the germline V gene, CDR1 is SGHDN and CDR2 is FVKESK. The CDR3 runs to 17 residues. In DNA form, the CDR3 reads TGTGCCAGCAGCCAAACTCGACCGGGACAGGACACAGATACGCAGTATTTT. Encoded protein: CASSQTRPGQDTDTQYF.

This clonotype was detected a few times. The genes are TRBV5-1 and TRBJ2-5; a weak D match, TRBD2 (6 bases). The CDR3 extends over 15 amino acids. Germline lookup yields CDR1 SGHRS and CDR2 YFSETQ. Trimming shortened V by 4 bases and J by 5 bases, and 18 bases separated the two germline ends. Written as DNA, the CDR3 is TGCGCCAGCAGCGCCCGACGGGGACTGAGGGAGACCCAGTACTTC. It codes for CASSARRGLRETQYF.

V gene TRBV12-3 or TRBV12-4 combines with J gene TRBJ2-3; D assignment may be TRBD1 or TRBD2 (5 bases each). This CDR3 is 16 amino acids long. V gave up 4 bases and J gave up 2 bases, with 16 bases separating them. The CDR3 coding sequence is TGTGCCAGCAGTTCCTCCGGGACCCCCAACACAGATACGCAGTATTTT. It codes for CASSSSGTPNTDTQYF.

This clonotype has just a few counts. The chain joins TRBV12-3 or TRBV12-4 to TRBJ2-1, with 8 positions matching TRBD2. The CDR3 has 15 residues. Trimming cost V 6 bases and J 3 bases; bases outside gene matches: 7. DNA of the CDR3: TGTGCCAGCAGGGTCGGACTAGCCGGCTACAATGAGCAGTTCTTC. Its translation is CASRVGLAGYNEQFF.

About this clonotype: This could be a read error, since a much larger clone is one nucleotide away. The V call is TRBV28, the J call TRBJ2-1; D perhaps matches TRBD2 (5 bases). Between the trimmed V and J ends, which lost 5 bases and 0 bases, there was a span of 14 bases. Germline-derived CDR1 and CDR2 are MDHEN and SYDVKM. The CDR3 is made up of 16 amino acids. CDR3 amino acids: CASSGLGCRSYNEQFF. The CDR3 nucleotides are TGTGCCAGCAGTGGACTTGGCTGCCGCTCCTACAATGAGCAGTTCTTC.

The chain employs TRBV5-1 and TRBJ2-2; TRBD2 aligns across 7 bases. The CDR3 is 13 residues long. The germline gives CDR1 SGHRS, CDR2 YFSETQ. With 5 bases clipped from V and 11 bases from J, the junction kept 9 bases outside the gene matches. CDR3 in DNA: TGCGCCAGCAGACAGCGGGGAGTAGGAGAGCTGTTTTTT. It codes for CASRQRGVGELFF.